This TCR beta chain came from a study of blood T cell repertoires in COVID-19. Study as a whole: The analysed material was cDNA or gDNA that came from T cells, B-cell-depleted T cells, or PBMCs.

Germline values: CDR1 MDHEN, CDR2 SYDVKM. V lost 4 bases to trimming and J lost 4 bases, with 5 bases between them. This CDR3 has 12 residues. In the original processing: Amplifying reference gene primers gave estimates of nucleated cell counts. Generated by immunoSEQ multiplex PCR, the TCRdb table keeps only in-frame clones and is missing some. V and J calls and clone size are given by that table; D and trimming were obtained from the DNA. This table holds 50,000 or so clones, 80% to 90% found once. The rearrangement links TRBV28 to TRBJ1-3, with D unresolved. The sequence was obtained from a man between 65 and 80 years old with acute or convalescent COVID-19. Sequenced input: peripheral blood. CDR3: CASSYRGNTIYF. CDR3 DNA: TGTGCCAGCAGTTACCGGGGAAACACCATATATTTT.